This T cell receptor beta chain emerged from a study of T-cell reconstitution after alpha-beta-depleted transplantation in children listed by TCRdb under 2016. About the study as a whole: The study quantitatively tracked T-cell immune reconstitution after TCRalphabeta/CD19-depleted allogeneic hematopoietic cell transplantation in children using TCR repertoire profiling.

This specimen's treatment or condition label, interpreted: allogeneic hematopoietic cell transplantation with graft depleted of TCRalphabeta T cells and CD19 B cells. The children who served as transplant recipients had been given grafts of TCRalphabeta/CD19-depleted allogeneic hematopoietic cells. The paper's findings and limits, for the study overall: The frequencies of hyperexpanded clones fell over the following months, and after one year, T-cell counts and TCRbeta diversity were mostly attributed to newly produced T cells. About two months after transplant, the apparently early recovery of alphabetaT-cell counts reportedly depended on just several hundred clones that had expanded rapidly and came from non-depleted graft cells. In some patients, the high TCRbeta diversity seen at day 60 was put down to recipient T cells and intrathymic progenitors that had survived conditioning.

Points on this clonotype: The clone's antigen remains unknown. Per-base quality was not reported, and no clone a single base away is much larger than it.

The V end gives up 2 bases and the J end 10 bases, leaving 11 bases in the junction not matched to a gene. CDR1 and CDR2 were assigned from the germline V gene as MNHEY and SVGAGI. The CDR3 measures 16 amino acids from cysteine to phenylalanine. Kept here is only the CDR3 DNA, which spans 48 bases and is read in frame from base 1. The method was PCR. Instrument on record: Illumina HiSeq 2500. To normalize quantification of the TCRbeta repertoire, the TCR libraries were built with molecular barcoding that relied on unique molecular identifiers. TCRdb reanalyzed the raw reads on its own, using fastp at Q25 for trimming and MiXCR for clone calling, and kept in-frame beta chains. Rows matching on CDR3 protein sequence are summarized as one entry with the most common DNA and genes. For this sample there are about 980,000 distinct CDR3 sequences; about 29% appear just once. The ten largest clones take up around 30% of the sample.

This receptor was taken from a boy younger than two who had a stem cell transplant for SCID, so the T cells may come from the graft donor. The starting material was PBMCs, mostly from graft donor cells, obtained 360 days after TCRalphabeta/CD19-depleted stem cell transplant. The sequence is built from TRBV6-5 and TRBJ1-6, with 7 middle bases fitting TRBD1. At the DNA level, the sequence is TGTGCCAGCAGTTACAGGGGCCCAGGGGGTGGGTCACCCCTCCACTTT. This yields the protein CASSYRGPGGGSPLHF.